This T cell receptor beta chain was recovered during a study of T cell responses to AZD1222 COVID-19 vaccine. As concerns this clone: Its antigen is as yet unknown.

The germline CDR1 and CDR2 sequences are MGHRA and YSYEKL. The CDR3 consists of 20 residues. With 2 bases clipped from V and 2 bases from J, the junction kept 12 bases outside the gene matches. Study-wide results and caveats: Donors skewed white British and female; clonal diversity was possibly underestimated. Just a handful of people given AZD1222 tested seropositive at baseline. After two AZD1222 doses, spike-specific TCR breadth and depth rose versus day 0. Nearly half of spike-specific TCRs reportedly target unmutated variant regions.

Measured with immunoSEQ multiplex PCR; TCRdb has only the in-frame clones, and not every one. The table includes 200,000 or so clones, about 90% detected once. This chain connects TRBV4-1 to TRBJ2-5; 15 nucleotides align to TRBD2. This clonotype originated in an adult in good health. The sequenced sample was peripheral blood, obtained on day 0 of AZD1222 vaccination. CDR3 sequence (DNA): TGCGCCAGCAGCCAACAACCCCGCTCCGGACTAGCGGGGGGGCAAGAGACCCAGTACTTC. Encoded protein: CASSQQPRSGLAGGQETQYF.